Following are 28 T cell receptor beta chains from one sample sequenced in a study of neoadjuvant anti-PD-1 for oral cavity cancer. The repertoire was sequenced with immunoSEQ multiplex PCR; TCRdb's copy has only in-frame clones and lacks some. The profile covers roughly 40,000 clones, with about 77% appearing a single time and approximately 5% taken by the ten largest. The sample's time point: after neoadjuvant nivolumab, at surgical resection. This specimen was PBMCs, taken after nivolumab (anti-PD-1) treatment. These receptors originate from a person aged 35-80 years with oral cavity squamous cell carcinoma.

The chain combines TRBV2 with TRBJ2-7; D unclear. Trimming stripped 6 bases from V and 2 bases from J, with 5 bases between. Looked up from germline, CDR1 is SNHLY and CDR2 is FYNNEI. This CDR3 spans 11 amino acids. DNA for the CDR3: TGTGCCAGCAGGTCTCCCTACGAGCAGTACTTC. This sequence encodes CASRSPYEQYF.

The CDR3 loop is CASSSNSLLAGKETQYF. DNA for the CDR3: TGCGCCAGCAGCTCCAACTCCCTACTAGCGGGAAAAGAGACCCAGTACTTC. The gene calls are TRBV5-1 and TRBJ2-5; 10 bases fit TRBD2. The CDR3 has 17 residues. V trimming: 3 bases; J trimming: 3 bases; junction bases outside the gene matches: 11. The germline V gene encodes CDR1 SGHRS and CDR2 YFSETQ.

The chain carries TRBV11-2 and TRBJ1-4, with D possibly matching TRBD1 (5 bases). The V and J ends lost 7 bases and 7 bases respectively, with 13 bases between them. CDR3 length equals 13 residues. CDR1 SGHAT and CDR2 FQNNGV come from the germline V gene. The CDR3 coding sequence is TGTGCCAGCACCTACTCCGGGGGTGAAAAACTGTTTTTT. Amino acid sequence: CASTYSGGEKLFF.

The chain is built from TRBV6-1 and TRBJ1-5, with TRBD1 identical over 10 bases. After removal of 0 bases from V and 15 bases from J, the junction contained 8 bases not matched to a gene. Germline CDR1 is MNHNS and CDR2 is SASEGT. The CDR3 is made up of 14 amino acids. The CDR3 nucleotides read TGTGCCAGCAGTGAAGCGACAGGGGGCGTAGGACGGCATTTT. Protein product: CASSEATGGVGRHF.

This clone has just a few counts. The chain couples TRBV7-8 to TRBJ1-5, with D possibly TRBD1 on 6 matching bases. Deletions cut 8 bases from V and 0 bases from J, with 14 bases between. There are 15 residues in the CDR3. Germline loops: CDR1 SGHVS, CDR2 FQNEAQ. CDR3 amino acids: CASAIQGHSNQPQHF. The CDR3 DNA sequence: TGTGCCAGCGCCATACAGGGACATAGCAATCAGCCCCAGCATTTT. Variable domain in full (rest from reference TRBV7-8 and TRBJ1-5): GAGVSQSPRYKVAKRGQDVALRCDPISGHVSLFWYQQALGQGPEFLTYFQNEAQLDKSGLPSDRFFAERPEGSVSTLKIQRTQQEDSAVYLCASAIQGHSNQPQHFGDGTRLSIL.

The V and J genes are TRBV11-2 and TRBJ2-1, with 10 bases aligning to TRBD2. Germline loops: CDR1 SGHAT, CDR2 FQNNGV. Trimming took 4 bases from V and 5 from J; bases not matched to a gene: 5. CDR3 size: 15 residues. CDR3 bases: TGTGCCAGCAGCTCCACTAGCGGGGCTAACAATGAGCAGTTCTTC. The encoded protein is CASSSTSGANNEQFF.

This chain joins TRBV9 and TRBJ1-4; 7 bases align to TRBD1. CDR1 SGDLS and CDR2 YYNGEE come from the germline V gene. V was clipped by 2 bases and J by 0 bases; unmatched bases: 1. The CDR3 is 15 residues long. CDR3 amino acids: CASSVQGATNEKLFF. In DNA, the CDR3 is TGTGCCAGCAGCGTTCAGGGGGCAACTAATGAAAAACTGTTTTTT. Drawing the rest from reference TRBV9 and TRBJ1-4, the complete variable domain is DSGVTQTPKHLITATGQRVTLRCSPRSGDLSVYWYQQSLDQGLQFLIQYYNGEERAKGNILERFSAQQFPDLHSELNLSSLELGDSALYFCASSVQGATNEKLFFGSGTQLSVL.

The rearrangement links TRBV7-8 to TRBJ2-3; a possible D gene is TRBD2 (6 bases). The CDR3 length is 14 residues. The V end lost 3 bases, the J end lost 2 bases, and 9 bases lay between the germline ends. From germline, CDR1 is SGHVS and CDR2 FQNEAQ. CDR3: CASSLGDSTDTQYF. The CDR3 coding sequence is TGTGCCAGCAGCTTGGGGGACTCCACAGATACGCAGTATTTT.

This chain joins TRBV25-1 and TRBJ1-3; D call uncertain. CDR1 and CDR2 from the germline V gene are MGHDK and SYGVNS. The germline V and J ends were trimmed by 6 bases and 13 bases, with 16 bases remaining between them. The CDR3 length is 12 residues. The CDR3 reads CASRGPLERIYF. DNA of the CDR3: TGTGCCAGCAGGGGCCCCCTAGAACGAATATATTTT.

The V gene is TRBV6-5, the J gene TRBJ2-3; D is possibly TRBD1 (6 bases). The V end lost 2 bases, the J end lost 2 bases, and 8 bases lay between the germline ends. Germline CDR1 is MNHEY and CDR2 is SVGAGI. The CDR3 covers 14 residues. In nucleotides, the CDR3 is TGTGCCAGCAGTTACGACAGGTTCACAGATACGCAGTATTTT. Its translation is CASSYDRFTDTQYF.

V is TRBV27 and J is TRBJ1-4, with D possibly TRBD1 on 5 matching bases. From germline, CDR1 is MNHEY and CDR2 SMNVEV (reference sequence). The V gene lost 2 bases and the J gene lost 7 bases, with 11 bases spanning the gap. The CDR3 runs 14 residues. The CDR3 sequence: CASSLLGLGEKLFF. Written as DNA, the CDR3 is TGTGCCAGCAGTTTACTGGGGCTGGGTGAAAAACTGTTTTTT.

This chain connects TRBV5-6 to TRBJ2-7; D uncertain. Germline V gene data show CDR1 as SGHDT and CDR2 as YYEEEE. V shed 3 bases and J shed 2 bases, with 6 bases lying between them. This CDR3 region has 12 residues. CDR3 residues: CASSYGPYEQYF. CDR3 bases: TGTGCCAGCAGCTACGGACCCTACGAGCAGTACTTC.

V is TRBV7-2 and J is TRBJ2-3, with D perhaps TRBD1 (6 bases). The germline V gene has CDR1 SGHTA and CDR2 FQGNSA. Deletions cut 4 bases from V and 9 bases from J, with 14 bases between. The CDR3 spans 13 residues. The DNA for the CDR3 is TGTGCCAGCAGCTCTGACGCAGGGGCAACGCAGTATTTT. Its translation is CASSSDAGATQYF.

This sequence joins TRBV5-1 and TRBJ2-3, with 10 bases fitting TRBD2. V shed 1 base, J shed 0 bases, and the junction held 17 bases outside the gene matches. This CDR3 is 21 amino acids long. Germline V gene lookup returns CDR1 SGHRS and CDR2 YFSETQ. The chain's CDR3 is CASSLYPGLATKTSSTDTQYF. DNA for the CDR3: TGCGCCAGCAGCTTGTATCCGGGACTAGCGACCAAAACCTCTAGCACAGATACGCAGTATTTT.

The chain joins TRBV19 to TRBJ1-1, with D unresolved. Germline V gene data show CDR1 as LNHDA and CDR2 as SQIVND (reference sequence). V lost 5 bases, J lost 11 bases, and 9 bases lay in between. The CDR3 has 10 residues. The CDR3 bases are TGTGCCAGTAGTTCGGGAGGCGCTTTCTTT. Its translation is CASSSGGAFF.

The V gene is TRBV2, the J gene TRBJ2-3; 10 bases are shared with TRBD1. J was trimmed by 4 bases and V by 6 bases; bases with no gene match: 10. The length of the CDR3 is 16 residues. Germline V CDR1 and CDR2: SNHLY, FYNNEI. As DNA, the CDR3 is TGTGCCAGCAGGGCCTCCGTGGACAGGGGGGCAGATACGCAGTATTTT. It translates to CASRASVDRGADTQYF.

The rearrangement links TRBV19 to TRBJ1-1; tentatively, D is TRBD1 (5 bases). Trimming took off 2 bases at V and 4 bases at J, with 11 bases between the two ends. Per the germline V gene, CDR1 is LNHDA and CDR2 is SQIVND (reference sequence). The CDR3 totals 14 residues. The CDR3 nucleotides are TGTGCCAGTAGTATATTTCGGGACCCCACTGAAGCTTTCTTT. Its translation is CASSIFRDPTEAFF.

The chain combines TRBV29-1 with TRBJ1-2; 9 bases map to TRBD1. V gave up 5 bases and J gave up 5 bases; unmatched junction bases: 6. CDR1 and CDR2 from the germline V gene are SQVTM and ANQGSEA. CDR3 length: 13 residues. The CDR3 sequence: CSVLGQGKYGYTF. CDR3 nucleotide sequence: TGCAGCGTTTTGGGACAGGGCAAATATGGCTACACCTTC.

V is TRBV11-3 and J is TRBJ1-1, with a tentative D call TRBD1 (5 bases). Germline V gives CDR1 SGHNT, CDR2 YENEEA. The CDR3 consists of 14 residues. Trimming took off 5 bases at V and 5 bases at J, with 15 bases between the two ends. The CDR3 DNA reads TGTGCCAGCAGCCCGGATGGGACGGTAACTGAAGCTTTCTTT. This gives the protein CASSPDGTVTEAFF.

This chain uses TRBV28 with TRBJ2-7; TRBD2 might be the D (5 bases). Germline lookup yields CDR1 MDHEN and CDR2 SYDVKM. This CDR3 spans 13 amino acids. V lost 6 bases and J 2 bases, leaving 11 bases between the germline ends. CDR3 loop: CASRPLATYEQYF. The DNA for the CDR3 is TGTGCCAGCAGGCCTTTAGCGACCTACGAGCAGTACTTC.

The chain uses TRBV28 and TRBJ1-4; TRBD1 agrees at 7 bases. Germline trimming cut 2 bases from V and 10 bases from J; bases unmatched to any gene: 10. The germline CDR1 and CDR2 sequences are MDHEN and SYDVKM. CDR3 size: 15 residues. The CDR3 nucleotides are TGTGCCAGCAGTTTACCCCCGGCAGGGGGGGCAAAACTGTTTTTT. This codes for CASSLPPAGGAKLFF.

The chain uses TRBV7-9 and TRBJ2-6; D gene unclear. The CDR3 contains 13 residues. Germline V gene data show CDR1 as SEHNR and CDR2 as FQNEAQ (reference sequence). V was shortened by 8 bases and J by 0 bases, with 5 bases between the two germline ends. The CDR3 DNA follows: TGTGCCAGCTGGGCCTCTGGGGCCAACGTCCTGACTTTC. Protein sequence: CASWASGANVLTF.

The V call is TRBV15, the J call TRBJ1-5, with D unresolved. In germline, CDR1 is LNHNV, CDR2 YYDKDF (reference sequence). The ends were cut back, 5 bases at V and 4 bases at J, with 15 bases in the middle. This CDR3 region has 15 residues. This CDR3 is CATSEPRTGNQPQHF. The CDR3 DNA follows: TGTGCCACCAGCGAGCCTCGGACGGGGAATCAGCCCCAGCATTTT.

This clone has a handful of counts. The chain recombines TRBV27 with TRBJ1-5; 7 nucleotides line up with TRBD1. Germline-derived CDR1 and CDR2 are MNHEY and SMNVEV (reference sequence). The ends lost 4 bases at V and 7 bases at J; junction bases unmatched: 7. This CDR3 contains 14 residues. This chain's CDR3 is CASSYRQGAQPQHF. Here the CDR3 DNA reads TGTGCCAGCAGTTACCGACAGGGAGCACAGCCCCAGCATTTT.

This chain links TRBV5-1 with TRBJ2-3; no definite D call. V was clipped by 0 bases and J by 4 bases, with 12 bases between them. There are 15 residues in the CDR3. From germline, CDR1 is SGHRS and CDR2 YFSETQ. The CDR3, as DNA: TGCGCCAGCAGCTTGGGGTGGGGTCTGGCAGATACGCAGTATTTT. Translation: CASSLGWGLADTQYF.

Details on this clone: The sample carries other DNA sequences with the same CDR3. J is TRBJ1-1 and V is TRBV6-4; D is unclear. V was trimmed by 2 bases and J by 1 base, leaving 5 bases between them. The CDR3 consists of 13 residues. The germline gives CDR1 MRHNA, CDR2 SNTAGT. The CDR3 loop reads CASSDRRNTEAFF. In nucleotides, the CDR3 is TGTGCCAGCAGTGACCGCCGGAACACTGAAGCTTTCTTT.

The chain joins TRBV11-2 to TRBJ2-3; maybe TRBD1 (5 bases). This CDR3 has 16 amino acids. Germline-derived CDR1 and CDR2 are SGHAT and FQNNGV. V dropped 0 bases and J dropped 4 bases, with 14 bases sitting between them. CDR3 amino acids: CASSLEQAPDPDTQYF. The CDR3 region has the DNA TGTGCCAGCAGCTTAGAACAGGCCCCCGACCCAGATACGCAGTATTTT.

V and J are TRBV14 and TRBJ2-5; 8 bases agree with TRBD1. Germline V gene sequence: CDR1 SGHDN, CDR2 FVKESK. The CDR3 is 15 residues long. The V gene end was trimmed by 3 bases and the J gene end by 6 bases; junction bases not matched to a gene: 9. The CDR3 DNA is TGTGCCAGCAGCCACTTATTCGGACAGGGAAAGACCCAGTACTTC. It codes for CASSHLFGQGKTQYF.